These 24 T cell receptor beta chains came from one sample sequenced in a study of blood T cell repertoires in COVID-19. Sequencing used immunoSEQ multiplex PCR; TCRdb keeps in-frame clones, though not all of them. The sample records over 250,000 clones, approximately 90% being singletons. The sequenced sample consisted of peripheral blood. Receptor source: a woman between 40 and 55 years old who had recovered from COVID-19.

This rearrangement joins TRBV5-4 to TRBJ2-1; 9 positions agree with TRBD2. Unmatched junction bases numbered 13, after V lost 5 bases and J lost 4 bases. Looked up from germline, CDR1 is SGHNT and CDR2 is YYREEE (reference sequence). The CDR3 is 17 residues long. Here the CDR3 reads CASSVVGGTSWYNEQFF. The CDR3 region has the DNA TGTGCCAGCAGTGTTGTGGGTGGGACTAGCTGGTACAATGAGCAGTTCTTC.

This clone has only one observation. V and J are TRBV7-6 and TRBJ2-7; D is possibly TRBD1 (5 bases). V dropped 5 bases and J dropped 4 bases, with 18 bases sitting between them. The CDR3 is 15 amino acids. Germline assignment: CDR1 SGHVS and CDR2 FNYEAQ. The CDR3 sequence is CASSLGPRVWYEQYF. The CDR3, as DNA: TGTGCCAGCAGCCTGGGGCCCAGGGTTTGGTACGAGCAGTACTTC.

This CDR3 reads CASSIGVRGGDTQYF. CDR3 sequence (DNA): TGTGCCAGTAGTATAGGGGTGAGGGGAGGAGATACGCAGTATTTT. The genes are TRBV19 and TRBJ2-3, with D tentatively TRBD2 (6 bases). Per the germline V gene, CDR1 is LNHDA and CDR2 is SQIVND (reference sequence). Trimming pared 1 base from V and 5 bases from J, leaving 13 bases between. The CDR3 totals 15 residues. Drawing the rest from reference TRBV19 and TRBJ2-3, the complete variable domain is DGGITQSPKYLFRKEGQNVTLSCEQNLNHDAMYWYRQDPGQGLRLIYYSQIVNDFQKGDIAEGYSVSREKKESFPLTVTSAQKNPTAFYLCASSIGVRGGDTQYFGPGTRLTVL.

This chain joins TRBV5-1 and TRBJ2-7; 10 positions match TRBD1. The CDR3 is 14 amino acids. Germline V lookup: CDR1 SGHRS, CDR2 YFSETQ. V shed 4 bases, J shed 6 bases, and the junction held 7 bases outside the gene matches. CDR3 in DNA: TGCGCCAGCAGCCGGACAGGGGGTGTCGGCGAGCAGTACTTC. This codes for CASSRTGGVGEQYF.

This clone was counted a single time. The chain carries TRBV6-2 or TRBV6-3 and TRBJ2-1; 12 bases line up with TRBD2. V dropped 6 bases and J dropped 3; count of bases not matched to a gene: 9. The CDR3 loop spans 17 amino acids. The V gene's germline CDR1 is MNHEY and CDR2 SVGEGT. The CDR3 sequence: CASSLGASGRVYNEQFF. The CDR3 DNA sequence: TGTGCCAGCAGCCTCGGGGCTAGCGGGAGGGTCTACAATGAGCAGTTCTTC.

CDR3 sequence: CASGGGRQGNSPLHF. CDR3 nucleotides: TGTGCCTCCGGAGGGGGGCGACAGGGTAATTCACCCCTCCACTTT. The chain links TRBV7-8 to TRBJ1-6; 7 bases align to TRBD1. The CDR3 consists of 15 residues. Germline V lookup: CDR1 SGHVS, CDR2 FQNEAQ. J lost 6 bases, V lost 11 bases, and 13 bases had no gene match.

This clone was picked up one time. The chain combines TRBV29-1 with TRBJ2-6, with 7 bases that match TRBD1. Per the germline V gene, CDR1 is SQVTM and CDR2 is ANQGSEA. Trimming cost V 4 bases and J 0 bases; bases outside gene matches: 9. The CDR3 length is 17 residues. The CDR3 nucleotides are TGCAGCGTTGGGTTGGCCAGGGGGAGCTCTGGGGCCAACGTCCTGACTTTC. This gives the protein CSVGLARGSSGANVLTF.

The chain combines TRBV6-1 with TRBJ2-2; 8 bases agree with TRBD2. Germline assignment: CDR1 MNHNS and CDR2 SASEGT. V lost 2 bases to trimming and J lost 5 bases; unmatched junction nucleotides: 10. CDR3 length: 17 residues. The CDR3 DNA follows: TGTGCCAGCAGTGAACCCACTAGCGGCCCGGGGACCGGGGAGCTGTTTTTT. Protein product: CASSEPTSGPGTGELFF.

The V gene is TRBV7-3, the J gene TRBJ1-4; D perhaps matches TRBD1 (5 bases). CDR3 length: 15 residues. Looked up from germline, CDR1 is SGHTA and CDR2 is FQGTGA. Trimming shortened V by 6 bases and J by 7 bases, and 18 bases separated the two germline ends. CDR3 sequence reads: CASSSTGSLGEKLFF. The CDR3 DNA reads TGTGCCAGCAGTTCCACAGGATCCCTGGGTGAAAAACTGTTTTTT.

The V and J genes are TRBV11-3 and TRBJ2-5; unclear D gene. Germline V gives CDR1 SGHNT, CDR2 YENEEA. V lost 4 bases and J lost 5, with 5 bases in between. The CDR3 contains 11 residues. The CDR3 reads CASSSPETQYF. The CDR3 DNA sequence: TGTGCCAGCAGCTCTCCGGAGACCCAGTACTTC. The full variable domain, its missing parts supplied by reference TRBV11-3 and TRBJ2-5, is EAGVVQSPRYKIIEKKQPVAFWCNPISGHNTLYWYLQNLGQGPELLIRYENEEAVDDSQLPKDRFSAERLKGVDSTLKIQPAELGDSAVYLCASSSPETQYFGPGTRLLVL.

The rearrangement links TRBV18 to TRBJ2-1; TRBD2 matches at 9 bases. The CDR3 runs 16 residues. Trimming cost V 3 bases and J 5 bases; bases outside gene matches: 8. Germline CDR1 KGHSH, CDR2 LQKENI. CDR3 in amino acids: CASSPRRGGRDNEQFF. DNA for the CDR3: TGTGCCAGCTCACCCCGGAGGGGCGGGAGGGACAATGAGCAGTTCTTC.

The chain combines TRBV5-4 with TRBJ2-1; TRBD2 matches 10 bases. This CDR3 comprises 14 residues. The V segment lost 6 bases and the J segment 9 bases; nucleotides outside the gene matches: 9. The V gene's germline CDR1 is SGHNT and CDR2 YYREEE (reference sequence). CDR3 sequence: CASTPSGSWGEQFF. CDR3 bases: TGTGCCAGCACCCCTAGCGGGAGTTGGGGTGAGCAGTTCTTC.

The J gene is TRBJ1-1, the V gene TRBV5-8; 8 bases match TRBD1. Per the germline V gene, CDR1 is SGHTS and CDR2 is YDEGEE. The J segment lost 5 bases and the V segment lost 4 bases, leaving 10 bases of the junction unmatched. This CDR3 is built from 15 residues. The CDR3 loop reads CASSRQGPGGTEAFF. The DNA for the CDR3 is TGTGCCAGCAGCCGACAGGGGCCTGGAGGGACTGAAGCTTTCTTT.

This chain connects TRBV6-5 to TRBJ2-5, with D possibly TRBD1 on 5 matching bases. The V and J ends lost 7 bases and 5 bases respectively, with 20 bases between them. Germline assignment: CDR1 MNHEY and CDR2 SVGAGI. This CDR3 has 15 amino acids. DNA of the CDR3: TGTGCCAGCACAAAAAGGGGCCTCTTCGGGGAGACCCAGTACTTC. Amino acids: CASTKRGLFGETQYF.

In nucleotides, the CDR3 is TGCGCCAGCAGCTCTGTCTGGGTGGGGCAAGGCGGGGGGAACACTGAAGCTTTCTTT. Translating it yields CASSSVWVGQGGGNTEAFF. The chain uses TRBV23-1 and TRBJ1-1; a weak D match, TRBD1 (5 bases). TRBV23-1 is placed among ORFs of uncertain function. The CDR3 has 19 amino acids. V lost 6 bases and J lost 1, with 27 bases in between.

This chain uses TRBV10-3 with TRBJ2-1; 7 positions agree with TRBD2. The germline gives CDR1 ENHRY, CDR2 SYGVKD. This CDR3 contains 18 residues. Trimming cost V 10 bases and J 0 bases; bases outside gene matches: 18. CDR3 amino acids: CATQVGWASGPSYNEQFF. CDR3 DNA: TGTGCCACCCAGGTGGGGTGGGCTAGCGGCCCCTCCTACAATGAGCAGTTCTTC.

This CDR3 is CASSRGGGGNSPLHF. In nucleotides, the CDR3 is TGTGCCAGCAGCAGAGGTGGGGGGGGCAATTCACCCCTCCACTTT. The rearrangement links TRBV9 to TRBJ1-6; D is possibly TRBD1 (6 bases). With 4 bases removed from V and 7 bases from J, the gap between germline ends came to 15 bases. CDR1 and CDR2 (germline): SGDLS, YYNGEE. The CDR3 is made up of 15 amino acids.

V gene TRBV30 combines with J gene TRBJ1-1, with a weak D call TRBD1 (5 bases). The CDR3 consists of 14 residues. CDR1 and CDR2 (germline): GTSNPN, SVGIG (reference sequence). Trimming left V 5 bases short and J 1 base short, with 14 bases between. The CDR3 DNA follows: TGTGCCTGGTCAAGTTGGGGGGGGAACACTGAAGCTTTCTTT. It specifies CAWSSWGGNTEAFF.

The V gene is TRBV5-1, the J gene TRBJ2-5; D not certain. The CDR3 is made up of 15 amino acids. From germline, CDR1 is SGHRS and CDR2 YFSETQ. Trimming took off 0 bases at V and 1 base at J, with 10 bases between the two ends. The CDR3 sequence is CASSLGSSAQETQYF. The CDR3 DNA follows: TGCGCCAGCAGCTTGGGTTCGAGCGCCCAAGAGACCCAGTACTTC.

The V and J genes are TRBV30 and TRBJ1-3; TRBD1 is a possible D gene (6 bases). The CDR3 totals 17 residues. Trimming shortened V by 4 bases and J by 2 bases, and 21 bases separated the two germline ends. Germline V gives CDR1 GTSNPN, CDR2 SVGIG (reference sequence). The CDR3 DNA sequence: TGTGCCTGGAACCACCCGGGGGGCAGGGAGGCTGGAAACACCATATATTTT. This gives the protein CAWNHPGGREAGNTIYF.

The gene calls are TRBV5-6 and TRBJ2-2; 12 nucleotides agree with TRBD2. Germline CDR1 reads SGHDT; CDR2 reads YYEEEE. The CDR3 length is 16 residues. The V gene end was trimmed by 4 bases and the J gene end by 3 bases; junction bases not matched to a gene: 4. The CDR3 sequence is CASSPSGRVYTGELFF. The CDR3 DNA reads TGTGCCAGCAGCCCTAGCGGGAGGGTGTACACCGGGGAGCTGTTTTTT.

The chain links TRBV6-5 to TRBJ1-6, with 7 bases matching TRBD1. The CDR3 spans 15 residues. Trimming took 6 bases from V and 10 from J; bases not matched to a gene: 12. Germline CDR1 is MNHEY and CDR2 is SVGAGI. CDR3 residues: CASRKDREAWSPLHF. In DNA, the CDR3 is TGTGCCAGCAGAAAAGACAGGGAGGCTTGGTCACCCCTCCACTTT.

The chain combines TRBV10-1 with TRBJ2-7, with 15 bases fitting TRBD2. V was pared by 3 bases and J by 3 bases, with 9 bases of the junction left unmatched. This CDR3 has 18 amino acids. Germline V lookup: CDR1 WNHNN, CDR2 SYGVQD (reference sequence). The CDR3 here is CASSEGGLAGGLDYEQYV. In nucleotides, the CDR3 is TGCGCCAGCAGTGAAGGGGGACTAGCGGGAGGTCTGGACTACGAGCAGTACGTC.

This rearrangement joins TRBV29-1 to TRBJ1-2; D is unresolved. Per the germline V gene, CDR1 is SQVTM and CDR2 is ANQGSEA. This CDR3 has 13 residues. Trimming left V 4 bases short and J 4 bases short, with 13 bases between. This CDR3 reads CSVGRVAPYGYTF. Here the CDR3 DNA reads TGCAGCGTTGGTCGGGTAGCCCCCTATGGCTACACCTTC.